This T cell receptor beta chain was profiled in a study of T cell repertoires in cytomegalovirus infection. The V end lost 4 bases, the J end lost 4 bases, and 10 bases lay between the germline ends. The CDR3 runs to 12 residues. Germline V gene lookup returns CDR1 SQVTM and CDR2 ANQGSEA. TCRdb re-analysed the reads in MiXCR, keeping a single row per CDR3 protein. The table records about 180,000 distinct CDR3 sequences, 13% to 15% of them present only once. The TCR sequence derives from a human donor in good health (CMV status not recorded). Some clones in this sample may be carry-over from other donors' samples. The genes are TRBV29-1 and TRBJ1-2; no firm D call. Sequences were obtained from PBMCs. CDR3 coding DNA: TGCAGCGTTGCCCTAGTAGGCTATGGCTACACCTTC. As protein: CSVALVGYGYTF.